The clone carrying this T cell receptor (beta chain) has only a few counts. Profiling relied on immunoSEQ multiplex PCR, and the TCRdb table lists in-frame clones only, not all of them. This table has over 450,000 clones, approximately 78% appearing once. The sample comes from a study of shared T cell receptors in the human thymus. The CDR3 runs to 17 residues. V trimming: 1 base; J trimming: 7 bases; junction bases outside the gene matches: 13. The germline CDR1 and CDR2 sequences are MGHRA and YSYEKL. These data also formed part of another study, on human thymus T cells. As reported in that work: Samples came from healthy Finnish infants during open corrective cardiac surgery. It was from resections taken during corrective heart surgery that the thymus tissue came. Apparent bias marked the V and J gene usage of thymic and blood repertoires. Related research examined unrelated individuals and reported that their thymic repertoires overlapped highly.

The material sequenced was thymocytes. This receptor was obtained from a boy younger than two with a congenital heart defect. The chain links TRBV4-1 to TRBJ2-7, with TRBD1 matching 10 bases. CDR3 bases: TGCGCCAGCAGCCAAGTGGGGGGCGGGACAGGGGTCGGGGAGCAGTACTTC. As protein: CASSQVGGGTGVGEQYF.